These 15 T cell receptor beta chains came from one sample sequenced in a study of T cell responses to AZD1222 COVID-19 vaccine. Profiling relied on immunoSEQ multiplex PCR, and the TCRdb table lists in-frame clones only, not all of them. The sample contains approximately 94,000 clones, around 87% of which appear only once. Sequenced material: peripheral blood, taken on day 0 of AZD1222 vaccination. All receptors derive from an adult in good health.

The chain has TRBV27 and TRBJ1-6; 8 bases agree with TRBD1. CDR3 length equals 16 residues. The germline CDR1 and CDR2 sequences are MNHEY and SMNVEV (reference sequence). V lost 4 bases, J lost 7 bases, and 9 bases stayed unmatched. The CDR3 nucleotides read TGTGCCAGCAGTTATCTATACAGGGGGGACAATTCACCCCTCCACTTT. Translation gives CASSYLYRGDNSPLHF.

This clone was found a few times. V gene TRBV11-1 combines with J gene TRBJ2-2, with D perhaps given as TRBD1 or TRBD2 (6 bases each). The germline V gene encodes CDR1 SGHAT and CDR2 FQDESV (reference sequence). V dropped 5 bases and J dropped 7 bases, with 17 bases sitting between them. The CDR3 sequence is 15 residues long. The chain's CDR3 is CASSPPGGRGGELFF. The DNA for the CDR3 is TGTGCCAGCAGCCCACCCGGGGGCCGGGGCGGGGAGCTGTTTTTT.

The count of this clone is one. The chain uses TRBV5-6 and TRBJ1-2; perhaps TRBD1 as D (5 bases). Between the trimmed V and J ends, which lost 4 bases and 0 bases, there was a span of 16 bases. The germline CDR1 and CDR2 sequences are SGHDT and YYEEEE. This CDR3 has 16 amino acids. The CDR3 DNA reads TGTGCCAGCAGCGGCTCGGGGGGACTGGCTAACTATGGCTACACCTTC. It specifies CASSGSGGLANYGYTF.

The chain carries TRBV7-9 and TRBJ1-3; no definite D call. The CDR3 contains 17 residues. The germline V and J ends were trimmed by 1 base and 3 bases, with 16 bases remaining between them. Germline-derived CDR1 and CDR2 are SEHNR and FQNEAQ (reference sequence). CDR3 in amino acids: CASSLDPGPTGGNTIYF. The CDR3 bases are TGTGCCAGCAGCTTAGATCCAGGTCCAACGGGTGGAAACACCATATATTTT.

The rearrangement uses TRBV5-4 and TRBJ1-2; 9 bases align to TRBD1. The V and J ends lost 4 bases and 7 bases, in that order; junction bases with no gene match: 8. The CDR3 has 14 residues. Germline assignment: CDR1 SGHNT and CDR2 YYREEE (reference sequence). CDR3 residues: CASSIQGARRGYTF. The CDR3, as DNA: TGTGCCAGCAGCATACAGGGGGCGCGCCGTGGCTACACCTTC.

The chain carries TRBV12-5 and TRBJ1-1; TRBD1 matches 8 bases. Per germline, CDR1 LGHNT and CDR2 FRNRAP. The trim removed 6 bases at V and 2 bases at J, leaving 2 bases unmatched. CDR3 length: 13 residues. CDR3 loop: CASGGQVNTEAFF. The CDR3 DNA sequence: TGTGCTAGTGGGGGACAGGTCAACACTGAAGCTTTCTTT.

This clone was counted between two and nine times. The genes are TRBV6-5 and TRBJ1-1, with unresolved D. The CDR3 length is 15 residues. V lost 2 bases and J lost 1, with 11 bases in between. Germline V CDR1 and CDR2: MNHEY, SVGAGI. CDR3 protein: CASSYGRIPNTEAFF. The DNA of the CDR3 is TGTGCCAGCAGTTACGGGAGGATACCGAACACTGAAGCTTTCTTT.

This chain links TRBV18 with TRBJ1-4; D not certain. The CDR3 length is 13 residues. V was pared by 4 bases and J by 7 bases, with 10 bases between. Germline CDR1 KGHSH, CDR2 LQKENI. The CDR3 here is CASSQGNREKLFF. DNA of the CDR3: TGTGCCAGCTCACAAGGGAATCGTGAAAAACTGTTTTTT. The whole variable domain, filled in from reference TRBV18 and TRBJ1-4, reads NAGVMQNPRHLVRRRGQEARLRCSPMKGHSHVYWYRQLPEEGLKFMVYLQKENIIDESGMPKERFSAEFPKEGPSILRIQQVVRGDSAAYFCASSQGNREKLFFGSGTQLSVL.

This clone turned up a few times. V usage is TRBV13 and J usage is TRBJ2-3, with D perhaps assigned TRBD1 or TRBD2 (5 bases each). The CDR3 contains 13 residues. V shed 6 bases and J shed 10 bases, with 17 bases lying between them. Germline lookup yields CDR1 PRHDT and CDR2 FYEKMQ (reference sequence). This chain's CDR3 is CASSGLPRGAQYF. CDR3 nucleotides: TGTGCCAGCAGTGGCCTACCTCGAGGGGCGCAGTATTTT.

This clone was seen a few times. This sequence joins TRBV7-9 and TRBJ2-5, with D perhaps matching TRBD2 (5 bases). V was pared by 0 bases and J by 5 bases, with 10 bases between. CDR1 SEHNR and CDR2 FQNEAQ come from the germline V gene (reference sequence). CDR3 size: 14 residues. The CDR3 here is CASSLARPGETQYF. DNA for the CDR3: TGTGCCAGCAGCTTAGCCAGGCCGGGGGAGACCCAGTACTTC. The whole variable domain, remainder taken from reference TRBV7-9 and TRBJ2-5, is DTGVSQNPRHKITKRGQNVTFRCDPISEHNRLYWYRQTLGQGPEFLTYFQNEAQLEKSRLLSDRFSAERPKGSFSTLEIQRTEQGDSAMYLCASSLARPGETQYFGPGTRLLVL.

The V gene is TRBV9, the J gene TRBJ2-7; D gene uncertain. CDR3 length: 13 residues. The germline CDR1 and CDR2 sequences are SGDLS and YYNGEE. Trimming left V 4 bases short and J 1 base short, with 9 bases between. DNA for the CDR3: TGTGCCAGCAGCCCCCGGGCTTCCTACGAGCAGTACTTC. Its protein product is CASSPRASYEQYF.

This clone appeared a single time. The rearrangement uses TRBV19 and TRBJ2-3; 7 nucleotides line up with TRBD2. The CDR3 is made up of 15 amino acids. CDR1 and CDR2 from the germline V gene are LNHDA and SQIVND (reference sequence). V trimming: 6 bases; J trimming: 6 bases; junction bases outside the gene matches: 12. CDR3 in DNA: TGTGCCAGTAGCCCTCGGCGCGGGGGTCCTGATACGCAGTATTTT. It codes for CASSPRRGGPDTQYF.

This rearrangement joins TRBV27 to TRBJ2-7; D might be TRBD1 (6 bases). The CDR3 is 14 amino acids. The germline V and J ends were trimmed by 3 bases and 0 bases, with 9 bases remaining between them. Germline V lookup: CDR1 MNHEY, CDR2 SMNVEV (reference sequence). The CDR3 nucleotides are TGTGCCAGCAGTTTCGGACAGAACTCCTACGAGCAGTACTTC. Protein sequence: CASSFGQNSYEQYF.

The chain uses TRBV19 and TRBJ1-4; D not resolved. There are 15 residues in the CDR3. The V end was cut by 7 bases, the J end by 3 bases, with 15 bases between. Germline loops: CDR1 LNHDA, CDR2 SQIVND (reference sequence). The DNA of the CDR3 is TGTGCCAGTAAGGGCGCTGGGTTTGCTAATGAAAAACTGTTTTTT. Its translation is CASKGAGFANEKLFF.

The sample holds a few counts of this clone. V gene TRBV24-1 combines with J gene TRBJ2-3; 11 positions agree with TRBD2. CDR1 KGHDR and CDR2 SFDVKD come from the germline V gene. V lost 9 bases to trimming and J lost 3 bases; unmatched junction nucleotides: 4. There are 14 residues in the CDR3. DNA for the CDR3: TGTGCCACCCAAACTAGCGGGGGAACAGATACGCAGTATTTT. Translated: CATQTSGGTDTQYF.